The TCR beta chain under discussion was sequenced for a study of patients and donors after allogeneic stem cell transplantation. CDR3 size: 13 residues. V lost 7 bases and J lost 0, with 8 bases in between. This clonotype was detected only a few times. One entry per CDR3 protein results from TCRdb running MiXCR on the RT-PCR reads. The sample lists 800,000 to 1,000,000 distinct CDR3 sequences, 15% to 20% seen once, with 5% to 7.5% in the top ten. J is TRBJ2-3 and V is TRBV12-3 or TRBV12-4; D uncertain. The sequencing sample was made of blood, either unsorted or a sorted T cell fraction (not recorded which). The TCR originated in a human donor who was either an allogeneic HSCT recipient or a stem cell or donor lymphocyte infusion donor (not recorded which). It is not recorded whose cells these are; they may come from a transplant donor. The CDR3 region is CASTLVSTDTQYF. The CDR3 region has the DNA TGTGCCAGCACCCTCGTAAGCACAGATACGCAGTATTTT.